This T cell receptor (beta chain) appears in the sequencing data of a study of T cells in localized non-small cell lung cancer. Study-level results: The study found T cell clonality highest in uninvolved adjacent lung, above tumor. Blood T cell density predicted longer survival; adjacent-lung clonality, shorter. Median detection of top 100 tumor clones in adjacent lung was over 45 clones.

Points on this clone: The antigen is not known.

Germline loops: CDR1 SGHTS, CDR2 YDEGEE. The CDR3 consists of 15 residues. V was clipped by 2 bases and J by 1 base, with 12 bases between them. Clones were read by immunoSEQ multiplex PCR, and TCRdb kept only the in-frame ones, dropping some. The sample contains around 69,000 clones, roughly 90% of which appear only once. The sample consisted of peripheral blood, taken before any cancer treatment. The source of this sequence is a woman aged 40 to 75 with stage I lung adenocarcinoma. The V gene is TRBV5-8, the J gene TRBJ2-5; tentatively, D is TRBD2 (6 bases). The CDR3 loop reads CASSFGSSGQETQYF. CDR3 DNA sequence: TGTGCCAGCAGCTTTGGTAGTAGCGGCCAAGAGACCCAGTACTTC.